This T cell receptor (beta chain) was recorded in a study of PD-1 blockade in classical Hodgkin lymphoma. Every one of the patients relapsed after autologous stem cell transplantation (brentuximab vedotin exposure was variable). The best responses consisted of complete response, partial response or progressive disease. The assay was immunoSEQ multiplex PCR, and TCRdb's table has in-frame clones only and misses some. The data hold some 96,000 clones, with 75% to 85% observed a single time. The sample here was peripheral blood mononuclear cells (PBMCs), taken before the second cycle of nivolumab. This TCR was recovered from a human donor with classical Hodgkin lymphoma.

CDR3 sequence reads: CAITRGADTEAFF. For the CDR3, the DNA is TGTGCCATCACCCGAGGGGCGGACACTGAAGCTTTCTTT. The chain recombines TRBV10-3 with TRBJ1-1, with a tentative D call TRBD1 (5 bases). The ends were cut back, 7 bases at V and 3 bases at J, with 12 bases in the middle. The CDR3 has 13 residues. Germline loops: CDR1 ENHRY, CDR2 SYGVKD.